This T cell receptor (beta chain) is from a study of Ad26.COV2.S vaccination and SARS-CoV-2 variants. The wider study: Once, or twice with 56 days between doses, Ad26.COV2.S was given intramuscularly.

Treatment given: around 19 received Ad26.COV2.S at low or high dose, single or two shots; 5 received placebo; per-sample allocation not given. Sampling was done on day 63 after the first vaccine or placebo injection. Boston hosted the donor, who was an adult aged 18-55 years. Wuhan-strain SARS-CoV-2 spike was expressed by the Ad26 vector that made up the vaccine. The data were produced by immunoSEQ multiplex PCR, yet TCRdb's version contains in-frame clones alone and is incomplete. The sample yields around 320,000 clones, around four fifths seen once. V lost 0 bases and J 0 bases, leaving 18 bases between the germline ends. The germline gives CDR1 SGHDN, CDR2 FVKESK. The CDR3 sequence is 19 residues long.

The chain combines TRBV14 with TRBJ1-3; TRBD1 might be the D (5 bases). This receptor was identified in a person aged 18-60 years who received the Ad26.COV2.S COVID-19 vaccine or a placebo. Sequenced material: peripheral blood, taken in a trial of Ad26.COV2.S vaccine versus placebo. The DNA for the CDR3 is TGTGCCAGCAGCCAAGATTGGGGGTCGGGGTACAGCTCTGGAAACACCATATATTTT. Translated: CASSQDWGSGYSSGNTIYF.